This T cell receptor (beta chain) originates from a study of shared T cell receptors in the human thymus. Germline-derived CDR1 and CDR2 are SGHDN and FVKESK. This CDR3 contains 14 residues. J lost 6 bases, V lost 4 bases, and 6 bases had no gene match. Only in-frame clones appear in the TCRdb table, and some are missing; sequencing was by immunoSEQ multiplex PCR. The sample has 600,000 or so clones, around 87% seen once. These same data were also listed under a study on human thymus T cells.

The chain couples TRBV14 to TRBJ1-1; 9 bases fit TRBD1. This sequence was found in a boy under two years old with a congenital heart defect. The sample comprised thymocytes. CDR3 residues: CASSPRDRAAEAFF. For the CDR3, the DNA is TGTGCCAGCAGCCCCCGGGACAGGGCGGCTGAAGCTTTCTTT.